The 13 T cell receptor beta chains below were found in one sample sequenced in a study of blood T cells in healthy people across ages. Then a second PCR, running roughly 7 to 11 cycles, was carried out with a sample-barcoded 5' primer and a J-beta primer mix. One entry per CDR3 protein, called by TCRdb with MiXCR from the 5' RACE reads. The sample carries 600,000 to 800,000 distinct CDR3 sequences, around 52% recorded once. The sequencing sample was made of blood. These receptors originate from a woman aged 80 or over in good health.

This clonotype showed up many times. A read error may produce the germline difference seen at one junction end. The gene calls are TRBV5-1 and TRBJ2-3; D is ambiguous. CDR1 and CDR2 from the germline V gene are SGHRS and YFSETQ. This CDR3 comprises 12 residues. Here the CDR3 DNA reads TGTGCCAGCAGCTTAACCCCAGATACGCAGTATTTT. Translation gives CASSLTPDTQYF.

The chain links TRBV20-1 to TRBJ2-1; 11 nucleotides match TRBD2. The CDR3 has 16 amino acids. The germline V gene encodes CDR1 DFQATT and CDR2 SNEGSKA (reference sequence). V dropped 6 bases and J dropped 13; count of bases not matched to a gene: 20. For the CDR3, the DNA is TGCAGTGCCAGTTTAGCGGGGGGGCAATTGGTAGAGACCCAGTTCTTC. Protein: CSASLAGGQLVETQFF.

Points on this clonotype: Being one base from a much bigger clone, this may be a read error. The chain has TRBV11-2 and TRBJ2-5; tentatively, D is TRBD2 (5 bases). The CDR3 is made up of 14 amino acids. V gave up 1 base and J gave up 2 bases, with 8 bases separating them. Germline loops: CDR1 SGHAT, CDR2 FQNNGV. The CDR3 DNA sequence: TGTGCCAGCAGCTTAGCGGACTGGCAAGAGACCCAGTACTTC. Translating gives CASSLADWQETQYF.

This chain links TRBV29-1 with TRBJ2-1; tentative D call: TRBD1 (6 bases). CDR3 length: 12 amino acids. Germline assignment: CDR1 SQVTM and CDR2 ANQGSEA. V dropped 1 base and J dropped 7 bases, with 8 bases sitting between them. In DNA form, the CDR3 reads TGCAGCGTTGAAGGGACAGCGAATGAGCAGTTCTTC. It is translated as CSVEGTANEQFF.

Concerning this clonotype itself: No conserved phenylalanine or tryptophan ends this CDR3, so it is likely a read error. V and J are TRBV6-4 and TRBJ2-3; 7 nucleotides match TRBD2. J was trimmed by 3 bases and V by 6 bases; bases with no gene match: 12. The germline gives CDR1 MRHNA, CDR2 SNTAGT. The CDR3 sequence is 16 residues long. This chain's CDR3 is CASSEEAGRGTDTQYL. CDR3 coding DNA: TGTGCCAGCAGCGAGGAAGCGGGAAGAGGTACAGATACGCAGTATCTT.

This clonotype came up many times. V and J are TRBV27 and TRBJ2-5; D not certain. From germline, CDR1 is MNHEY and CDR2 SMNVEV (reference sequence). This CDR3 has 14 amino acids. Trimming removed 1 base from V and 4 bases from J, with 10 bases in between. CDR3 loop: CASSLLRSGETQYF. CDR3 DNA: TGTGCCAGCAGTTTATTACGGAGTGGAGAGACCCAGTACTTC.

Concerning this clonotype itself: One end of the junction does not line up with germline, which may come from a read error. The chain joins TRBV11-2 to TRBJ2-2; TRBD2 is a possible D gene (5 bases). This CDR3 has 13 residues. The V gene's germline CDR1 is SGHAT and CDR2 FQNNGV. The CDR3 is CASTPSWSGKLFF. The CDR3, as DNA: TGTGCCAGCACCCCCTCGTGGTCCGGGAAGCTGTTTTTT.

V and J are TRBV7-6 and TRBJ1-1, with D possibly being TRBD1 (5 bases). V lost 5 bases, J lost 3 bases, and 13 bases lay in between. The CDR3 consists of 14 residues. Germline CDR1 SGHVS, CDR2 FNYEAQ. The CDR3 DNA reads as TGTGCCAGCAGCCGCCTCAGGGAAGACACTGAAGCTTTCTTT. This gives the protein CASSRLREDTEAFF.

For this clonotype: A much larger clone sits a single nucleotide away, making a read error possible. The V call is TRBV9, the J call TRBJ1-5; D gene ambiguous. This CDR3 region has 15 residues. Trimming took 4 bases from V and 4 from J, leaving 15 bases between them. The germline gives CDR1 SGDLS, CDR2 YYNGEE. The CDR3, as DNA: TGTGCCAGCAGCCCCGACGGACTGGGAAATCAGCCCCAGCATTTT. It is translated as CASSPDGLGNQPQHF.

CDR3 loop: CAISEGQPGEQYF. For the CDR3, the DNA is TGTGCCATCAGTGAAGGACAGCCGGGAGAGCAGTACTTC. The rearrangement joins TRBV10-3 to TRBJ2-7; tentatively, D is TRBD1 (6 bases). Germline-derived CDR1 and CDR2 are ENHRY and SYGVKD. Deletions cut 3 bases from V and 7 bases from J, with 13 bases between. This CDR3 contains 13 residues.

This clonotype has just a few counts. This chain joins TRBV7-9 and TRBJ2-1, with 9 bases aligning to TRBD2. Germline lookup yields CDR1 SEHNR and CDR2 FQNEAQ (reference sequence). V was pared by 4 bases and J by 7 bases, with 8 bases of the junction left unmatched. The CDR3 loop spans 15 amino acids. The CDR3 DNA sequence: TGTGCCAGCAGCTCTTGGCGAGCGGGGGGTAATGAGCAGTTCTTC. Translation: CASSSWRAGGNEQFF.

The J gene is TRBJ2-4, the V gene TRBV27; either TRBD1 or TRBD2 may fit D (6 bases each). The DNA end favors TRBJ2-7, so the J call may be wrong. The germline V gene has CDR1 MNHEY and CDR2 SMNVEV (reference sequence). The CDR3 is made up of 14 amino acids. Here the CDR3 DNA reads TGTGCCAGCCGCCTGGTGGGGGGCCTCTACGAGCAGTACTTC. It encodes CASRLVGGLYEQYF.

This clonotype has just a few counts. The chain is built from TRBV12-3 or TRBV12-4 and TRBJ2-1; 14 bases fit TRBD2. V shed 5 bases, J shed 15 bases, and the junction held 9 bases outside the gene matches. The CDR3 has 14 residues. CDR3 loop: CASSPGLAGVVGFF. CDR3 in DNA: TGTGCCAGCAGTCCGGGACTAGCGGGAGTTGTTGGGTTCTTC.